This passage covers 7 T cell receptor beta chains from one sample sequenced in a study of early T cells in non-severe SARS-CoV-2 infection. TCRdb re-derived calls from the 5' RACE reads in MiXCR, one entry per CDR3 protein. The data hold over 95,000 distinct CDR3 sequences, with roughly 15% observed a single time. The sample consisted of whole blood. These receptor sequences come from an adult who was a healthcare worker with PCR-confirmed SARS-CoV-2 infection or an uninfected control (not recorded which).

The genes are TRBV9 and TRBJ1-1, with unresolved D. The germline V gene encodes CDR1 SGDLS and CDR2 YYNGEE. The CDR3 has 14 residues. Deletions cut 4 bases from V and 4 bases from J, with 14 bases between. As DNA, the CDR3 is TGTGCCAGCAGCAAATGGACCCTGGGCACTGAAGCTTTCTTT. Its translation is CASSKWTLGTEAFF.

This clonotype was seen only a few times. The chain carries TRBV7-2 and TRBJ2-3; D not certain. Trimming cost V 5 bases and J 7 bases, with 25 bases left between them. Germline CDR1 reads SGHTA; CDR2 reads FQGNSA. The CDR3 contains 17 residues. CDR3 loop: CASSPPSRSSFSNTQYF. The CDR3 coding sequence is TGTGCCAGCAGCCCACCCAGTAGGAGTAGTTTTTCTAATACGCAGTATTTT.

V usage is TRBV6-2 or TRBV6-3 and J usage is TRBJ1-1; D gene ambiguous. Germline CDR1 is MNHEY and CDR2 is SVGEGT. V was pared by 0 bases and J by 4 bases, with 15 bases between. The CDR3 spans 16 residues. The CDR3: CASSYSMTGGRTEAFF. The CDR3 DNA follows: TGTGCCAGCAGTTACTCGATGACGGGCGGGCGCACTGAAGCTTTCTTT.

V is TRBV6-2 or TRBV6-3 and J is TRBJ2-3; D not certain. The CDR3 is 14 amino acids. Between the trimmed V and J ends, which lost 4 bases and 1 base, there was a span of 9 bases. Looked up from germline, CDR1 is MNHEY and CDR2 is SVGEGT. The DNA for the CDR3 is TGTGCCAGCAGTTTAGTGTCTCGCACAGATACGCAGTATTTT. It encodes CASSLVSRTDTQYF.

The chain joins TRBV11-2 to TRBJ1-1; D gene unclear. V dropped 4 bases and J dropped 1 base, with 1 base sitting between them. The CDR3 covers 11 residues. Germline assignment: CDR1 SGHAT and CDR2 FQNNGV. The CDR3 coding sequence is TGTGCCAGCAGCTGGAACACTGAAGCTTTCTTT. Residues: CASSWNTEAFF.

This clonotype has only a few counts. The rearrangement joins TRBV12-5 to TRBJ2-7; possibly TRBD1 for D (5 bases). Trimming stripped 1 base from V and 2 bases from J, with 6 bases between. This CDR3 is built from 13 residues. Germline V gene data show CDR1 as LGHNT and CDR2 as FRNRAP. CDR3 in amino acids: CASGLGRAYEQYF. CDR3 nucleotides: TGTGCTAGTGGTTTGGGCAGGGCCTACGAGCAGTACTTC.

This clonotype was seen more than once but under ten times. DNA of the CDR3: TGTGCCAGTACTCAGGGAAGCTATGGCTACACCTTC. Residues: CASTQGSYGYTF. V usage is TRBV19 and J usage is TRBJ1-2; TRBD1 is a possible D gene (5 bases). There are 12 residues in the CDR3. The V gene's germline CDR1 is LNHDA and CDR2 SQIVND (reference sequence). Trimming pared 7 bases from V and 4 bases from J, leaving 10 bases between.